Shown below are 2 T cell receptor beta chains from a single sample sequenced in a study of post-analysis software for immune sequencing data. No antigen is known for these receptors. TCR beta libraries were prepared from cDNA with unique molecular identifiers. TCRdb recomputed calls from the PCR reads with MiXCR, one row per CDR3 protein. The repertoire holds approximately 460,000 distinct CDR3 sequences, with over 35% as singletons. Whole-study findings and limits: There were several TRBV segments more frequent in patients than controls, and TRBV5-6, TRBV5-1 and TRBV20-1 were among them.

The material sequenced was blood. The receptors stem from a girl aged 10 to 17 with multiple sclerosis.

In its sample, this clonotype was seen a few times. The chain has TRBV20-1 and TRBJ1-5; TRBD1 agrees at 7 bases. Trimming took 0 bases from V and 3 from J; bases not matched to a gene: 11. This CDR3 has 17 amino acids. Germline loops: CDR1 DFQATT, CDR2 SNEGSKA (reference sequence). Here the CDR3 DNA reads TGCAGTGCTAGAGATAAGGTCGCCGGGACAGACAATCAGCCCCAGCATTTT. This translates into CSARDKVAGTDNQPQHF.

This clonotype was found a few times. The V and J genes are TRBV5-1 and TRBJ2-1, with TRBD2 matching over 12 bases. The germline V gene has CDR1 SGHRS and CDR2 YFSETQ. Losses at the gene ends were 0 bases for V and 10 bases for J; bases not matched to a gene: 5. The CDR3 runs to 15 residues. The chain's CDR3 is CASSLGTSGTQEQFF. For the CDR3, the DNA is TGCGCCAGCAGCTTGGGGACTAGCGGGACCCAGGAGCAGTTCTTC.